Detailed here is one T cell receptor beta chain. The data were obtained in a study of PD-L1 blockade in urothelial cancer. Study-wide context: About 90% of the 29 patients were men with bladder-origin urothelial cancer. Blood-derived samples held a median roughly 140,000 T cells.

CDR1 and CDR2 (germline): GTSNPN, SVGIG (reference sequence). V was shortened by 0 bases and J by 4 bases, with 7 bases between the two germline ends. The CDR3 is 13 amino acids. Described time point: pretreatment peripheral blood. Measured with immunoSEQ multiplex PCR; TCRdb has only the in-frame clones, and not every one. The profile shows just under 40,000 clones, about 89% of them singletons. This sequence was found in a woman aged 60-75 years with urothelial cancer. The chain carries TRBV30 and TRBJ2-1, with D tentatively TRBD2 (6 bases). The sequenced sample was PBMCs, obtained around atezolizumab (anti-PD-L1) treatment. Written as DNA, the CDR3 is TGTGCCTGGAGTGTGGGGGGATACAATGAGCAGTTCTTC. This gives the protein CAWSVGGYNEQFF.